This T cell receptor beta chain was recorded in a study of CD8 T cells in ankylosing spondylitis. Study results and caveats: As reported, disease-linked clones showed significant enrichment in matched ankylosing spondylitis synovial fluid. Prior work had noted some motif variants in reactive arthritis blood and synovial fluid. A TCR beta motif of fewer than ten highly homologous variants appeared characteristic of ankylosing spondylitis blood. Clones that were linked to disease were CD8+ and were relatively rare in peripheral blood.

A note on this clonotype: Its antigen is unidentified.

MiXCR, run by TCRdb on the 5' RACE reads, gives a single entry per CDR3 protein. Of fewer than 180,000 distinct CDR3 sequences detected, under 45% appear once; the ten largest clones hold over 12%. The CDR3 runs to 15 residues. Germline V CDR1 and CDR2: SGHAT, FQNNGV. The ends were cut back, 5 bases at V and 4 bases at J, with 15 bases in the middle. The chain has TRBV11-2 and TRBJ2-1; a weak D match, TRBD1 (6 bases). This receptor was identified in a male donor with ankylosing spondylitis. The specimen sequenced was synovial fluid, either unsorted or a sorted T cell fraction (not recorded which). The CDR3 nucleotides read TGTGCCAGCAGCCCCCGGACAGAAAAATACAATGAGCAGTTCTTC. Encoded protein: CASSPRTEKYNEQFF.